These 19 T cell receptor beta chains came from one sample sequenced in a study of T-cell memory formation after mild COVID-19. TCRdb re-derived calls from the 5' RACE reads in MiXCR, one entry per CDR3 protein. The table lists nearly 250,000 distinct CDR3 sequences, 15% of them singletons. The sample consisted of PBMCs or a T cell subset sorted from them (not recorded which). These receptors came from an adult woman who had mild COVID-19 (a few samples of this study predate the infection). Cell type and time point are not known.

This clonotype was recorded a few times. V and J are TRBV3-1 and TRBJ2-2; D remains unclear. The CDR3 is 14 amino acids. Trimming stripped 2 bases from V and 3 bases from J, with 7 bases between. The germline V gene encodes CDR1 LGHDT and CDR2 YNNKEL (reference sequence). DNA for the CDR3: TGTGCCAGCAGCCAAATTTCCGACACCGGGGAGCTGTTTTTT. The encoded protein is CASSQISDTGELFF.

The rearrangement joins TRBV11-2 to TRBJ2-2; 11 bases match TRBD2. CDR1 is SGHAT, CDR2 FQNNGV, per germline. V dropped 2 bases and J dropped 0; count of bases not matched to a gene: 2. The CDR3 runs 17 residues. In DNA, the CDR3 is TGTGCCAGCAGCTTATTAGCGGGGGGGCCGAACACCGGGGAGCTGTTTTTT. Amino acid sequence: CASSLLAGGPNTGELFF.

V gene TRBV6-2 or TRBV6-3 combines with J gene TRBJ2-7; D not resolved. This CDR3 has 14 residues. In germline, CDR1 is MNHEY, CDR2 SVGEGT. Trimming shortened V by 2 bases and J by 3 bases, and 11 bases separated the two germline ends. The CDR3 nucleotides are TGTGCCAGCAGTTACGCTTTTAGTAACTACGAGCAGTACTTC. Encoded protein: CASSYAFSNYEQYF.

This sequence joins TRBV5-5 and TRBJ1-6; TRBD1 matches at 9 bases. The V segment lost 4 bases and the J segment 10 bases; nucleotides outside the gene matches: 3. Germline-derived CDR1 and CDR2 are SGHKS and YYEKEE (reference sequence). The CDR3 is made up of 13 amino acids. The CDR3 spells CASSKDRGSPLHF. The CDR3 nucleotides are TGTGCCAGCAGCAAGGACAGGGGCTCACCCCTCCACTTT.

This clonotype was observed a few times. The V and J genes are TRBV20-1 and TRBJ1-4; a weak D match, TRBD1 (6 bases). Trimming removed 3 bases from V and 4 bases from J, with 15 bases in between. Per the germline V gene, CDR1 is DFQATT and CDR2 is SNEGSKA (reference sequence). The CDR3 sequence is 15 residues long. In nucleotides, the CDR3 is TGCAGTGCTAGTTCGCAGGGGCGAAGTAATGAAAAACTGTTTTTT. Its translation: CSASSQGRSNEKLFF.

This clonotype was detected many times. The gene calls are TRBV30 and TRBJ2-7, with D possibly matching TRBD2 (5 bases). In germline, CDR1 is GTSNPN, CDR2 SVGIG (reference sequence). Deletions cut 0 bases from V and 1 base from J, with 7 bases between. CDR3 size: 13 residues. This chain's CDR3 is CAWSVGRSYEQYF. CDR3 bases: TGTGCCTGGAGTGTGGGGAGATCCTACGAGCAGTACTTC.

The rearrangement uses TRBV6-6 and TRBJ1-1; no definite D call. CDR1 is MNHNY, CDR2 SVGAGI, per germline (reference sequence). The germline V and J ends were trimmed by 5 bases and 3 bases, with 10 bases remaining between them. This CDR3 has 13 amino acids. CDR3 loop: CASSLGEDTEAFF. In DNA form, the CDR3 reads TGTGCCAGCAGTCTCGGGGAGGACACTGAAGCTTTCTTT.

This clonotype showed up just a few times. The V and J genes are TRBV29-1 and TRBJ2-1; a weak D match, TRBD2 (5 bases). Looked up from germline, CDR1 is SQVTM and CDR2 is ANQGSEA. This CDR3 is 12 amino acids long. V was shortened by 5 bases and J by 8 bases, with 13 bases between the two germline ends. For the CDR3, the DNA is TGCAGCGTTTCTCGGGGATTCGATGAGCAGTTCTTC. Translating gives CSVSRGFDEQFF.

About this clonotype: This clone may be a read error of a much larger clone one base away. This CDR3 is missing its conserved last phenylalanine or tryptophan, likely due to a read error. The chain carries TRBV18 and TRBJ2-7, with D hard to call. Between the trimmed V and J ends, which lost 2 bases and 3 bases, there was a span of 2 bases. This CDR3 has 11 amino acids. Germline CDR1 is KGHSH and CDR2 is LQKENI. The CDR3 loop reads CASSPNYEQYL. The CDR3 region has the DNA TGTGCCAGCTCACCAAACTACGAGCAGTACCTC.

The V and J genes are TRBV7-9 and TRBJ2-7; no clear D gene. V gave up 1 base and J gave up 5 bases, with 12 bases separating them. CDR1 is SEHNR and CDR2 is FQNEAQ in the germline V gene (reference sequence). This CDR3 spans 14 amino acids. CDR3: CASSLDRTRNEQYF. The CDR3 DNA follows: TGTGCCAGCAGCTTAGACCGAACAAGAAACGAGCAGTACTTC.

V usage is TRBV6-5 and J usage is TRBJ2-5, with D unclear. Germline CDR1 MNHEY, CDR2 SVGAGI. The CDR3 sequence is 14 residues long. V was clipped by 0 bases and J by 2 bases, with 7 bases between them. The CDR3 is CASSYSRSQETQYF. The CDR3 region has the DNA TGTGCCAGCAGTTACTCACGCTCGCAAGAGACCCAGTACTTC.

The table lists this clonotype with many counts. J is TRBJ2-1 and V is TRBV7-2; D possibly corresponds to TRBD1 (5 bases). Looked up from germline, CDR1 is SGHTA and CDR2 is FQGNSA. V was clipped by 2 bases and J by 6 bases, with 17 bases between them. The CDR3 is 16 amino acids. The CDR3 DNA sequence: TGTGCCAGCAGCTTAAGGGGCCTCACCAGGGCCAATGAGCAGTTCTTC. This codes for CASSLRGLTRANEQFF.

CDR3 nucleotide sequence: TGTGCCAGCAGGAAGCGGGGGAGCACAGATACGCAGTATTTT. Translation: CASRKRGSTDTQYF. This chain links TRBV5-6 with TRBJ2-3; 8 bases match TRBD2. Germline CDR1 reads SGHDT; CDR2 reads YYEEEE. V gave up 5 bases and J gave up 0 bases; unmatched junction bases: 2. The CDR3 extends over 14 amino acids.

This clonotype came up a few times. Compared with germline, one end of the junction differs, possibly owing to a read error. The chain couples TRBV19 to TRBJ1-1, with unresolved D. The CDR3 contains 12 residues. From germline, CDR1 is LNHDA and CDR2 SQIVND (reference sequence). The CDR3 DNA reads as TGTGCCAGTAGTAAGACCGGGTACCCTAGTCGCTTT. Translating it yields CASSKTGYPSRF. Full variable domain (remainder filled in from reference TRBV19 and TRBJ1-1): DGGITQSPKYLFRKEGQNVTLSCEQNLNHDAMYWYRQDPGQGLRLIYYSQIVNDFQKGDIAEGYSVSREKKESFPLTVTSAQKNPTAFYLCASSKTGYPSRFGQGTRLTVV.

V gene TRBV5-1 combines with J gene TRBJ2-5, with 7 nucleotides matching TRBD1. The CDR3 spans 15 residues. V lost 4 bases, J lost 4 bases, and 10 bases stayed unmatched. Germline loops: CDR1 SGHRS, CDR2 YFSETQ. CDR3 coding DNA: TGCGCCAGCAGCCTTATACCGGGACAGCTAGAGACCCAGTACTTC. Encoded protein: CASSLIPGQLETQYF. Variable domain in full (rest from reference TRBV5-1 and TRBJ2-5): KAGVTQTPRYLIKTRGQQVTLSCSPISGHRSVSWYQQTPGQGLQFLFEYFSETQRNKGNFPGRFSGRQFSNSRSEMNVSTLELGDSALYLCASSLIPGQLETQYFGPGTRLLVL.

This clonotype was recorded a few times. The genes are TRBV5-1 and TRBJ2-7; a possible D gene is TRBD1 (6 bases). The CDR3 loop spans 14 amino acids. CDR1 is SGHRS and CDR2 is YFSETQ in the germline V gene. V was trimmed by 2 bases and J by 2 bases, leaving 11 bases between them. CDR3 coding DNA: TGCGCCAGCAGCTTTGGCAGGGGACCCTACGAGCAGTACTTC. Translation gives CASSFGRGPYEQYF.

This clonotype was counted a few times. The chain combines TRBV3-1 with TRBJ1-2; 7 nucleotides line up with TRBD1. CDR3 length: 15 amino acids. The ends lost 4 bases at V and 0 bases at J; junction bases unmatched: 5. Germline CDR1 is LGHDT and CDR2 is YNNKEL (reference sequence). CDR3 nucleotides: TGTGCCAGCAGCCTTCGGGGACAGACTAACTATGGCTACACCTTC. It encodes CASSLRGQTNYGYTF.

This rearrangement joins TRBV5-1 to TRBJ1-1; TRBD1 might be the D (6 bases). The CDR3 consists of 15 residues. Germline CDR1 SGHRS, CDR2 YFSETQ. V shed 0 bases and J shed 0 bases, with 9 bases lying between them. CDR3 amino acids: CASSLEDSLNTEAFF. In DNA, the CDR3 is TGCGCCAGCAGCTTGGAGGACAGCTTGAACACTGAAGCTTTCTTT.

The rearrangement joins TRBV5-1 to TRBJ1-6, with 7 bases identical to TRBD1. The trim removed 1 base at V and 7 bases at J, leaving 5 bases unmatched. Per germline, CDR1 SGHRS and CDR2 YFSETQ. The CDR3 consists of 15 residues. The CDR3 region has the DNA TGCGCCAGCAGCTTGCAGGGGGTACGGAATTCACCCCTCCACTTT. It specifies CASSLQGVRNSPLHF. The variable domain in full, completed from reference TRBV5-1 and TRBJ1-6, reads KAGVTQTPRYLIKTRGQQVTLSCSPISGHRSVSWYQQTPGQGLQFLFEYFSETQRNKGNFPGRFSGRQFSNSRSEMNVSTLELGDSALYLCASSLQGVRNSPLHFGNGTRLTVT.